The 8 T cell receptor beta chains in this list originate from one sample, sequenced in a study of T-cell memory formation after mild COVID-19. Each CDR3 protein gets one entry after TCRdb re-called the 5' RACE reads with MiXCR. Here the sample spans 120,000 to 150,000 distinct CDR3 sequences, about a fifth being singletons. The sample was PBMCs or a T cell subset sorted from them (not recorded which). The receptor source for this set is an adult woman who had mild COVID-19 (a few samples of this study predate the infection). Cell type and time point are not known.

This chain joins TRBV18 and TRBJ1-2; D is undetermined. The germline V gene encodes CDR1 KGHSH and CDR2 LQKENI. Trimming stripped 2 bases from V and 8 bases from J, with 12 bases between. The CDR3 is made up of 13 amino acids. DNA of the CDR3: TGTGCCAGCTCACCAGTGGACTCACGCGGCTACACCTTC. Residues: CASSPVDSRGYTF.

J is TRBJ2-6 and V is TRBV20-1, with D maybe TRBD2 (6 bases). Germline V gene data show CDR1 as DFQATT and CDR2 as SNEGSKA (reference sequence). V was trimmed by 3 bases and J by 0 bases, leaving 9 bases between them. This CDR3 is 15 amino acids long. CDR3 region: CSASTSSSGANVLTF. The DNA of the CDR3 is TGCAGTGCTAGTACTAGCAGCTCTGGGGCCAACGTCCTGACTTTC.

This CDR3 is CASSLGGSSGGSYEQYF. The CDR3 region has the DNA TGTGCCAGCAGCTTAGGAGGGTCCAGCGGGGGTTCCTACGAGCAGTACTTC. The chain carries TRBV7-6 and TRBJ2-7; 8 positions match TRBD2. Germline CDR1 and CDR2: SGHVS and FNYEAQ. This CDR3 is built from 17 residues. Trimming removed 1 base from V and 1 base from J; junction bases left unmatched: 9. The full variable domain, in which reference TRBV7-6 and TRBJ2-7 provide the parts outside the CDR3, is GAGVSQSPRYKVTKRGQDVALRCDPISGHVSLYWYRQALGQGPEFLTYFNYEAQQDKSGLPNDRFSAERPEGSISTLTIQRTEQRDSAMYRCASSLGGSSGGSYEQYFGPGTRLTVT.

The chain combines TRBV4-3 with TRBJ2-5; 12 bases agree with TRBD2. CDR1 is LGHNA, CDR2 YSLEER, per germline. This CDR3 is 17 amino acids long. V trimming: 3 bases; J trimming: 5 bases; junction bases outside the gene matches: 10. Written as DNA, the CDR3 is TGCGCCAGCAGCCAGACTAGCGGGAGCTCTGTCGGGGAGACCCAGTACTTC. This sequence encodes CASSQTSGSSVGETQYF.

The V gene is TRBV28, the J gene TRBJ1-2, with 9 bases that match TRBD1. V was pared by 10 bases and J by 7 bases, with 10 bases of the junction left unmatched. This CDR3 has 13 residues. Per the germline V gene, CDR1 is MDHEN and CDR2 is SYDVKM. The CDR3: CATGDRVATGYTF. The DNA of the CDR3 is TGTGCCACCGGGGACAGGGTAGCGACTGGCTACACCTTC.

The J gene is TRBJ2-3, the V gene TRBV29-1; D gene unclear. Germline V gives CDR1 SQVTM, CDR2 ANQGSEA. V lost 6 bases to trimming and J lost 2 bases, with 6 bases between them. This CDR3 is 11 amino acids long. The CDR3 DNA reads as TGCAGCGTGGATTTCACAGATACGCAGTATTTT. Translated: CSVDFTDTQYF.

This clonotype occurred a few times. V gene TRBV29-1 combines with J gene TRBJ1-2, with unresolved D. V was pared by 5 bases and J by 0 bases, with 7 bases between. Germline assignment: CDR1 SQVTM and CDR2 ANQGSEA. CDR3 length: 12 residues. CDR3 in amino acids: CSVRTSNYGYTF. For the CDR3, the DNA is TGCAGCGTTCGGACCTCTAACTATGGCTACACCTTC.

This clonotype is deemed medium-sized. CDR3 nucleotides: TGTGCCAGCAGCCCTGGGGTAGCGGGGTCTCGCACAGATACGCAGTATTTT. Amino acid sequence: CASSPGVAGSRTDTQYF. This chain connects TRBV7-9 to TRBJ2-3, with 8 positions matching TRBD2. Trimming took 5 bases from V and 1 from J; bases not matched to a gene: 11. CDR3 length equals 17 residues. Germline lookup yields CDR1 SEHNR and CDR2 FQNEAQ (reference sequence).